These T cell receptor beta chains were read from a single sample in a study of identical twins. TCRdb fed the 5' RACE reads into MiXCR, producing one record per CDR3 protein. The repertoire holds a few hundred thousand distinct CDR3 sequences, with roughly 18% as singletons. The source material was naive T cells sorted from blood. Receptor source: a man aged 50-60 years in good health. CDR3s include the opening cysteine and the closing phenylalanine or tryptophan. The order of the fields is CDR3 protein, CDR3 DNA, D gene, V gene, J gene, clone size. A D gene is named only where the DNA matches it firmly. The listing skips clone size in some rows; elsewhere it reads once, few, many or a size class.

CDR3 protein: CASTLYGGPNTGELFF
CDR3 DNA: TGTGCCAGCACCCTTTACGGGGGACCGAACACCGGGGAGCTGTTTTTT
D gene: -
V gene: TRBV28
J gene: TRBJ2-2
clone size: -

CDR3 protein: CATSVAGTDTQYF
CDR3 DNA: TGTGCCACCAGTGTTGCGGGCACAGATACGCAGTATTTT
D gene: -
V gene: TRBV24-1
J gene: TRBJ2-3
clone size: -

CDR3 protein: CASTMIGTGGLFGELFF
CDR3 DNA: TGCGCCAGCACCATGATAGGGACAGGGGGACTGTTCGGGGAGCTGTTTTTT
D gene: TRBD1
V gene: TRBV5-1
J gene: TRBJ2-2
clone size: few

CDR3 protein: CSARSSGVASNTIYF
CDR3 DNA: TGCAGTGCTAGAAGTTCCGGGGTAGCGTCGAACACCATATATTTT
D gene: -
V gene: TRBV20-1
J gene: TRBJ1-3
clone size: -

CDR3 protein: CASSPTILGYSDTEAFF
CDR3 DNA: TGTGCCAGCAGCCCGACAATACTGGGGTATTCGGACACTGAAGCTTTCTTT
D gene: -
V gene: TRBV5-5
J gene: TRBJ1-1
clone size: -

CDR3 protein: CSALLASTDTQYF
CDR3 DNA: TGCAGTGCTCTTCTAGCTAGCACAGATACGCAGTATTTT
D gene: -
V gene: TRBV20-1
J gene: TRBJ2-3
clone size: many

CDR3 protein: CASSQGQAEAFF
CDR3 DNA: TGTGCCAGCAGCCAGGGGCAGGCTGAAGCTTTCTTT
D gene: -
V gene: TRBV4-2
J gene: TRBJ1-1
clone size: -

CDR3 protein: CSARGREVYNEQFF
CDR3 DNA: TGCAGTGCCCGGGGGCGGGAAGTGTACAATGAGCAGTTCTTC
D gene: -
V gene: TRBV20-1
J gene: TRBJ2-1
clone size: many

CDR3 protein: CASSLFPPGTSGIGDTQYF
CDR3 DNA: TGTGCCAGCAGTTTATTTCCCCCGGGGACTAGCGGGATAGGAGATACGCAGTATTTT
D gene: TRBD2
V gene: TRBV27
J gene: TRBJ2-3
clone size: few

CDR3 protein: CASSLTAGTQYF
CDR3 DNA: TGTGCCAGCAGCCTAACCGCTGGGACCCAGTACTTC
D gene: -
V gene: TRBV27
J gene: TRBJ2-5
clone size: -

CDR3 protein: CASSSNAYEKLFF
CDR3 DNA: TGTGCCAGCAGTTCCAATGCGTATGAAAAACTGTTTTTT
D gene: -
V gene: TRBV27
J gene: TRBJ1-4
clone size: few

CDR3 protein: CASRLLTGSSTDTQYF
CDR3 DNA: TGTGCCAGCAGATTATTGACGGGGTCTAGCACAGATACGCAGTATTTT
D gene: -
V gene: TRBV28
J gene: TRBJ2-3
clone size: -

CDR3 protein: CAISESRGGSIADTQYF
CDR3 DNA: TGTGCCATCAGTGAGTCGAGGGGCGGCTCTATTGCAGATACGCAGTATTTT
D gene: -
V gene: TRBV10-3
J gene: TRBJ2-3
clone size: few

CDR3 protein: CSARSSGNAYNEQFF
CDR3 DNA: TGCAGTGCTAGATCTAGCGGGAATGCCTACAATGAGCAGTTCTTC
D gene: TRBD2
V gene: TRBV20-1
J gene: TRBJ2-1
clone size: many

CDR3 protein: CSARDSGGGFYEQYF
CDR3 DNA: TGCAGTGCTAGAGATTCGGGCGGGGGCTTTTACGAGCAGTACTTC
D gene: -
V gene: TRBV20-1
J gene: TRBJ2-7
clone size: few

CDR3 protein: CASSGTGQGGIHTQYF
CDR3 DNA: TGTGCCAGCAGTGGAACTGGACAGGGGGGAATTCATACGCAGTATTTT
D gene: TRBD1
V gene: TRBV6-1
J gene: TRBJ2-3
clone size: -

CDR3 protein: CSASRGQYTEAFF
CDR3 DNA: TGCAGTGCTAGCAGGGGGCAGTACACTGAAGCTTTCTTT
D gene: TRBD1
V gene: TRBV20-1
J gene: TRBJ1-1
clone size: many